A selection of T cell receptor beta chains follows, all from one sample in a study of CXCR3-negative and CXCR3-positive naive CD8 T cells. TCRdb re-called the 5' RACE reads; every CDR3 protein appears as one record, without DNA. This table lists some 130,000 distinct CDR3 sequences. Sequencing was performed on naive CXCR3- CD8+ T cells from blood. The receptor source for this set is a human donor in good health. Some clones in this sample may be carry-over from other donors' samples. CDR3s include the opening cysteine and the closing phenylalanine or tryptophan.

CASSDGKDTQYF,TRBV7-8,TRBJ2-3
CSVVRAGGADTQYF,TRBV29-1,TRBJ2-3
CASSWQIYNEQFF,TRBV12-3/TRBV12-4,TRBJ2-1
CASSLTRGGGTDTQYF,TRBV27,TRBJ2-3
CASSYRWAGELFF,TRBV6-5,TRBJ2-2
CATLGQGYGYTF,TRBV10-3,TRBJ1-2
CASSQDLGLAGMNEQFF,TRBV4-3,TRBJ2-1
CASREGQGSYNEQFF,TRBV27,TRBJ2-1
CSARDFWLGLLHTDTQYF,TRBV20-1,TRBJ2-3
CASSLGYSYEQYF,TRBV14,TRBJ2-7
CASRGSSYEQYF,TRBV7-9,TRBJ2-7
CASSLPPENTEAFF,TRBV6-2/TRBV6-3,TRBJ1-1
CASSPPGGRQTQYF,TRBV2,TRBJ2-5
CASSSPRENTGELFF,TRBV28,TRBJ2-2
CASSQDPGGLDEQFF,TRBV4-3,TRBJ2-1
CASSLGDGNTEAFF,TRBV7-9,TRBJ1-1
CSAFPFTSSYNEQFF,TRBV20-1,TRBJ2-1
CASSYSPGTIQETQYF,TRBV6-5,TRBJ2-5
CASSLAGQGTTGELFF,TRBV5-6,TRBJ2-2
CASSVWGAVNEKLFF,TRBV9,TRBJ1-4
CAISSEADRCRKNIQYF,TRBV10-3,TRBJ2-4
CASRGQGAWQETQYF,TRBV5-5,TRBJ2-5
CSPRDFRDLNTEAFF,TRBV20-1,TRBJ1-1